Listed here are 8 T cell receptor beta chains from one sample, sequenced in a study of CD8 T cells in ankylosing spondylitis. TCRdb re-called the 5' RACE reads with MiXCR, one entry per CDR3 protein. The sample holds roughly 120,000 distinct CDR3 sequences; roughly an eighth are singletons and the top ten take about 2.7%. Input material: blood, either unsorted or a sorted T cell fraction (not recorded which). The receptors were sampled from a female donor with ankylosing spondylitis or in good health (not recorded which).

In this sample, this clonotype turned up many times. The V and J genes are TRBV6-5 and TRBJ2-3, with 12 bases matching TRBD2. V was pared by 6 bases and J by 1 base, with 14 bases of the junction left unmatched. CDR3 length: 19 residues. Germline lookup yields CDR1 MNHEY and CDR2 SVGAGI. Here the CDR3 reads CASRLNSLAGGLGTDTQYF. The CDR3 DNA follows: TGTGCCAGCAGGTTAAATAGCCTAGCGGGGGGGCTGGGCACAGATACGCAGTATTTT.

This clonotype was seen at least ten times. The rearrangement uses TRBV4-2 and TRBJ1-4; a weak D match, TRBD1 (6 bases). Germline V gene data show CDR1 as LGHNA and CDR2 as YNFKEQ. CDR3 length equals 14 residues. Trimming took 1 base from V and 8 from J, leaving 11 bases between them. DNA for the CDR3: TGTGCCAGCAGCCAAGTTAGGGGGAACGAAAAACTGTTTTTT. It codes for CASSQVRGNEKLFF.

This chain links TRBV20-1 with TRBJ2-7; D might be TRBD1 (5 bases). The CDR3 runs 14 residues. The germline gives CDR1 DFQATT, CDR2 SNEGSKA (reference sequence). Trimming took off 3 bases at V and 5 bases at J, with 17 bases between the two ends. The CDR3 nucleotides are TGCAGTGCTAGTAGACAGACTCAATTCCACGAGCAGTACTTC. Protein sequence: CSASRQTQFHEQYF.

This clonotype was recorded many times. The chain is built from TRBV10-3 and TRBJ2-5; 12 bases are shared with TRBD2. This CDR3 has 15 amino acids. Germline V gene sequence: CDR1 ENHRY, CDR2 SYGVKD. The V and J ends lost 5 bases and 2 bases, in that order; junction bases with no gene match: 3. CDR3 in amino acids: CAISPGLAGQETQYF. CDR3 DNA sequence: TGTGCCATCAGTCCTGGACTAGCGGGGCAAGAGACCCAGTACTTC.

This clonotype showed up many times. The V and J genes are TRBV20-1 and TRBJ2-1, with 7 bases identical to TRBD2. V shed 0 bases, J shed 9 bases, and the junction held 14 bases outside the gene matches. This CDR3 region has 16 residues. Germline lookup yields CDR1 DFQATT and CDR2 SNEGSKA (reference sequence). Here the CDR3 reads CSARDAGEGSFGEQFF. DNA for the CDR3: TGCAGTGCTAGAGATGCCGGGGAGGGGTCGTTTGGTGAGCAGTTCTTC.

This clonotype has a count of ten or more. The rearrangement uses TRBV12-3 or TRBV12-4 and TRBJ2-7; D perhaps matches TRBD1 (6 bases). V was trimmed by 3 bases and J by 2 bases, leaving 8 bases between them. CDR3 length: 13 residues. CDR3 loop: CASSFGDTYEQYF. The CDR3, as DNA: TGTGCCAGCAGTTTCGGGGACACCTACGAGCAGTACTTC.

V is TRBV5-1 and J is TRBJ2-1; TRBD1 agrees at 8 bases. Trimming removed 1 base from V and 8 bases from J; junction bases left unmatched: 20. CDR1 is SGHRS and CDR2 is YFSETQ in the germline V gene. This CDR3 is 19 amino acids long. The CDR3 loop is CASSLTHLTDRGWFYEQFF. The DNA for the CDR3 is TGCGCCAGCAGCTTGACCCATCTAACCGACAGGGGATGGTTCTATGAGCAGTTCTTC.

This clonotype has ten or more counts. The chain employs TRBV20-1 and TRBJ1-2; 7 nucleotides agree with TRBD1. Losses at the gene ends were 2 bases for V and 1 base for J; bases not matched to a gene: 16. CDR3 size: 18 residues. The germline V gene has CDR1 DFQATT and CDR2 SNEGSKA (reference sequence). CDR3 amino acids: CSARRPRGQFGLNYGYTF. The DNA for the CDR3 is TGCAGTGCTAGAAGACCTAGGGGACAGTTTGGCCTTAACTATGGCTACACCTTC.